This T cell receptor beta chain was captured by sequencing in a study of T cell repertoires in cytomegalovirus infection. This clonotype was detected only a few times. Its antigen is currently unknown. The germline V gene has CDR1 MDHEN and CDR2 SYDVKM. The length of the CDR3 is 14 residues. V was pared by 7 bases and J by 3 bases, with 13 bases between. General study results and limits: The ex vivo response was dominated by HLA-C-restricted CMV-specific TCR beta clonotypes. Identification of carriers of CMV plus the relevant HLA was achieved through cumulative public TCR beta family frequency.

Each CDR3 protein gets one entry after TCRdb re-called the reads with MiXCR. Among more than 150,000 distinct CDR3 sequences listed, 17% were seen once. The sample comprised CD8+ T cells from PBMCs. This receptor was taken from a human donor in good health (CMV status not recorded). Some clones in this sample may be carry-over from other donors' samples. V gene TRBV28 combines with J gene TRBJ1-5; TRBD1 is a possible D gene (5 bases). CDR3 bases: TGTGCCAGCATTTTCGCCAGGGTCAATCAGCCCCAGCATTTT. Protein sequence: CASIFARVNQPQHF.